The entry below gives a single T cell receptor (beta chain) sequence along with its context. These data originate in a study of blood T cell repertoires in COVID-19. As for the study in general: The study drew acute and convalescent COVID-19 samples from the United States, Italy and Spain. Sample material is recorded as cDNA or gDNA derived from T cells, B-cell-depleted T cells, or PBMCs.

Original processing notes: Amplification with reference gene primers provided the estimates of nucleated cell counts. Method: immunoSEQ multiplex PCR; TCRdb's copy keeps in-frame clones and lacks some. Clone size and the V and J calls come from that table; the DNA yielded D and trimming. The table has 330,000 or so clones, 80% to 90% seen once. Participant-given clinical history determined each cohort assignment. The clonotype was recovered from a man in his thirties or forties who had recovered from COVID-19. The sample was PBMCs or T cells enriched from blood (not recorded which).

The CDR3 nucleotides are TGTGCCAGCAGCGTTACAGGGGGCGCCCCGAGAACTGAAGCTTTCTTT. Its translation is CASSVTGGAPRTEAFF. This chain uses TRBV5-4 with TRBJ1-1; TRBD1 matches at 9 bases. Trimming cost V 4 bases and J 5 bases; bases outside gene matches: 12. CDR1 is SGHNT and CDR2 is YYREEE in the germline V gene (reference sequence). This CDR3 comprises 16 residues.